Listed below are T cell receptor beta chains from one sample, sequenced in a study of T cells in localized non-small cell lung cancer. Repertoires were generated with immunoSEQ multiplex PCR, while TCRdb's copy carries only in-frame clones and drops some. Altogether about 24,000 clones are present, roughly 87% being singletons, with the ten largest covering approximately 30%. The sample consisted of peripheral blood, taken before any cancer treatment. All receptors derive from a male donor at least 60 years old with stage I squamous cell lung carcinoma. The CDR3 runs from the conserved cysteine through the conserved F or W. A D gene is named only where the DNA matches it firmly. Size is stated for part of the rows, as once, few or many counts, or as a class when the clone is expanded.

j_call	clone_size	d_call	v_call	cdr3_aa	cdr3_nt
TRBJ2-3	-	TRBD1	TRBV6-1	CASSGWTGTKGDTQYF	TGTGCCAGCAGTGGATGGACAGGGACCAAGGGAGATACGCAGTATTTT
TRBJ1-2	-	TRBD1	TRBV15	CATSRDPSTTGAHGYTF	TGTGCCACCAGCAGAGATCCATCCACAACAGGGGCCCATGGCTACACCTTC
TRBJ1-3	-	-	TRBV6-5	CASRSAGSPSGTIYF	TGTGCCAGCAGATCGGCAGGATCCCCGTCCGGGACCATATATTTT
TRBJ2-7	-	-	TRBV6-5	CASSYRPLYEQYF	TGTGCCAGCAGTTACAGACCTCTCTACGAGCAGTACTTC
TRBJ1-2	-	-	TRBV11-1	CASSSIRTEHRGVYTF	TGTGCCAGCAGCTCCATCCGGACAGAACATAGGGGGGTCTACACCTTC
TRBJ2-3	-	TRBD2	TRBV7-2	CASSRRVVAGGDTDTQYF	TGTGCCAGCAGCCGTCGCGTGGTAGCGGGAGGGGACACAGATACGCAGTATTTT
TRBJ2-3	-	-	TRBV7-9	CASSPPQRLHSLGYF	TGTGCCAGCAGCCCACCCCAGCGGCTCCATTCTTTGGGGTATTTT
TRBJ2-7	-	TRBD1	TRBV12-5	CASGLGDSSSYEQYF	TGTGCTAGTGGTTTGGGGGACAGCAGCTCCTACGAGCAGTACTTC
TRBJ2-7	few	-	TRBV6-5	CASSYSSFYEQYF	TGTGCCAGCAGTTACTCGAGCTTCTACGAGCAGTACTTC
TRBJ2-7	-	-	TRBV10-1	CASSDWGISYEQYF	TGCGCCAGCAGTGATTGGGGGATTTCCTACGAGCAGTACTTC
TRBJ2-3	-	TRBD2	TRBV14	CASSQAYPGLASGTDTQYF	TGTGCCAGCAGCCAAGCCTATCCGGGACTAGCGTCTGGAACAGATACGCAGTATTTT